A selection of T cell receptor beta chains follows, all from one sample in a study of cytomegalovirus exposure and HLA in healthy donors. Only in-frame clones appear in the TCRdb table, and some are missing; sequencing was by immunoSEQ multiplex PCR. The sample lists approximately 110,000 clones, 60% to 80% occurring once. The sequenced sample consisted of PBMCs. Receptors originate from a man aged 45-60 years in good health and CMV-seropositive. Each CDR3 is given with its conserved first and last residue. The D gene is left open where the match is weak. Part of the rows lack a size; the others show once, few, many or a class for expanded clones.

TRBJ2-4,TRBD1,.,TRBV30,CAWRGTGQKRIQYF,TGTGCCTGGAGGGGGACAGGCCAGAAACGTATTCAGTACTTC
TRBJ1-2,TRBD1,.,TRBV7-9,CASSPWDREGGYTF,TGTGCCAGCAGCCCTTGGGACAGGGAGGGAGGCTACACCTTC
TRBJ1-2,TRBD1,.,TRBV28,CASSFWDRVKKDVYTF,TGTGCCAGCAGTTTTTGGGACAGGGTAAAAAAGGATGTCTACACCTTC
TRBJ1-3,.,medium-sized,TRBV2,CASSDMAGGNTIYF,TGTGCCAGCAGTGATATGGCAGGTGGAAACACCATATATTTT
TRBJ2-7,.,few,TRBV11-2,CASSLGPGTGYEQYF,TGTGCCAGCAGCTTAGGACCGGGTACTGGGTACGAGCAGTACTTC
TRBJ2-3,TRBD2,.,TRBV9,CASSVGGAGAPDTQYF,TGTGCCAGCAGCGTAGGGGGAGCGGGAGCCCCAGATACGCAGTATTTT
TRBJ2-1,.,few,TRBV7-9,CASSFASYNEQFF,TGTGCCAGCAGTTTTGCTAGTTACAATGAGCAGTTCTTC
TRBJ2-7,TRBD2,once,TRBV11-3,CASSPSGGSSYEQYF,TGTGCCAGCAGCCCAAGCGGGGGAAGCTCCTACGAGCAGTACTTC
TRBJ2-7,TRBD2,.,TRBV10-3,CAISESGLAGQYF,TGTGCCATCAGTGAGTCGGGACTAGCGGGGCAGTACTTC
TRBJ2-5,TRBD1,.,TRBV10-1,CASPDRDQETQYF,TGCGCCAGCCCGGACAGGGATCAAGAGACCCAGTACTTC
TRBJ2-7,.,.,TRBV5-1,CASSLGQIKLDEQYF,TGCGCCAGCAGCCTGGGACAAATTAAGCTCGACGAGCAGTACTTC
TRBJ2-6,TRBD1,.,TRBV4-1,CASSPGGGANVLTF,TGCGCCAGCAGCCCAGGGGGTGGGGCCAACGTCCTGACTTTC
TRBJ2-1,.,.,TRBV4-1,CASSQEGGATATYNEQFF,TGCGCCAGCAGCCAAGAGGGGGGGGCAACCGCCACCTACAATGAGCAGTTCTTC
TRBJ1-5,TRBD1,.,TRBV6-1,CASSITGGARQPQHF,TGTGCCAGCAGTATTACAGGGGGCGCCCGGCAGCCCCAGCATTTT
TRBJ1-1,TRBD1,.,TRBV15,CATSRVPPGTGGFTEAFF,TGTGCCACCAGCAGAGTTCCCCCCGGGACAGGGGGCTTCACTGAAGCTTTCTTT
TRBJ1-1,TRBD1,.,TRBV7-9,CASSTGTGPNTEAFF,TGTGCCAGCAGCACCGGGACAGGCCCGAACACTGAAGCTTTCTTT